This entry lists 11 T cell receptor beta chains sequenced from one sample in a study of cytomegalovirus exposure and HLA in healthy donors. Sequenced by immunoSEQ multiplex PCR; TCRdb stores in-frame clones only, minus some. The sample holds fewer than 120,000 clones, approximately 90% seen once. Source material: PBMCs. Receptors were obtained from a woman aged 25 to 39 in good health and CMV-seropositive.

The CDR3 region has the DNA TGTGCCAGCTCCGGACCCGCGGGGGGGATGTACAATGAGCAGTTCTTC. It encodes CASSGPAGGMYNEQFF. The rearrangement links TRBV18 to TRBJ2-1; 9 bases map to TRBD2. Germline V lookup: CDR1 KGHSH, CDR2 LQKENI. The V segment lost 6 bases and the J segment 4 bases; nucleotides outside the gene matches: 10. The CDR3 has 16 residues.

The chain recombines TRBV9 with TRBJ1-2, with D hard to call. V lost 4 bases and J lost 4, with 11 bases in between. From germline, CDR1 is SGDLS and CDR2 YYNGEE. The CDR3 is made up of 13 amino acids. The DNA of the CDR3 is TGTGCCAGCAGCCCCACAGTGGGCTATGGCTACACCTTC. Translation: CASSPTVGYGYTF.

This chain uses TRBV19 with TRBJ1-1; D is possibly TRBD1 (5 bases). The CDR3 runs to 13 residues. Germline V lookup: CDR1 LNHDA, CDR2 SQIVND (reference sequence). Trimming took 8 bases from V and 1 from J, leaving 11 bases between them. The CDR3 region is CASGYGQNTEAFF. The CDR3 DNA follows: TGTGCCAGTGGATACGGACAGAACACTGAAGCTTTCTTT.

V is TRBV30 and J is TRBJ2-2, with D perhaps TRBD1 (5 bases). There are 17 residues in the CDR3. V lost 1 base to trimming and J lost 4 bases, with 19 bases between them. Germline CDR1 is GTSNPN and CDR2 is SVGIG (reference sequence). The CDR3 coding sequence is TGTGCCTGGAGTGATTTTAGGGGCCCTGTGTCCACCGGGGAGCTGTTTTTT. Amino acid sequence: CAWSDFRGPVSTGELFF.

This rearrangement joins TRBV7-2 to TRBJ1-5; D is possibly TRBD1 (5 bases). Per the germline V gene, CDR1 is SGHTA and CDR2 is FQGNSA. V shed 5 bases and J shed 5 bases, with 13 bases lying between them. The CDR3 loop spans 14 amino acids. CDR3 residues: CASSPGPTYQPQHF. The DNA for the CDR3 is TGTGCCAGCAGCCCAGGGCCAACGTATCAGCCCCAGCATTTT.

The chain employs TRBV27 and TRBJ2-7; 11 bases match TRBD2. The V gene end was trimmed by 2 bases and the J gene end by 3 bases; junction bases not matched to a gene: 15. This CDR3 has 19 residues. Germline V gene sequence: CDR1 MNHEY, CDR2 SMNVEV (reference sequence). CDR3 DNA sequence: TGTGCCAGCAGTTTAAACCCTCCGCCGACTAGCGGGGAAGACTACGAGCAGTACTTC. Translation gives CASSLNPPPTSGEDYEQYF.

The V gene is TRBV7-3, the J gene TRBJ2-1, with TRBD2 matching 9 bases. Unmatched junction bases numbered 1, after V lost 4 bases and J lost 0 bases. In germline, CDR1 is SGHTA, CDR2 FQGTGA. The CDR3 runs to 15 residues. CDR3 protein: CASSSSGVSYNEQFF. The CDR3 nucleotides are TGTGCCAGCAGCTCTAGCGGGGTCTCCTACAATGAGCAGTTCTTC.

The chain carries TRBV5-1 and TRBJ1-6; the D gene is possibly TRBD1 (6 bases). The CDR3 length is 16 residues. Germline CDR1 is SGHRS and CDR2 is YFSETQ. With 0 bases removed from V and 8 bases from J, the gap between germline ends came to 15 bases. The CDR3 nucleotides are TGCGCCAGCAGCTTGGGTGGGGGCCCTGTTGATTCACCCCTCCACTTT. Protein product: CASSLGGGPVDSPLHF.

The chain uses TRBV30 and TRBJ1-5; possibly TRBD1 for D (5 bases). CDR1 GTSNPN and CDR2 SVGIG come from the germline V gene (reference sequence). This CDR3 comprises 13 residues. Trimming left V 6 bases short and J 4 bases short, with 13 bases between. This CDR3 reads CACTTGVNQPQHF. CDR3 DNA sequence: TGTGCCTGTACAACAGGAGTAAATCAGCCCCAGCATTTT. Filled out from reference TRBV30 and TRBJ1-5, the complete variable domain reads SQTIHQWPATLVQPVGSPLSLECTVEGTSNPNLYWYRQAAGRGLQLLFYSVGIGQISSEVPQNLSASRPQDRQFILSSKKLLLSDSGFYLCACTTGVNQPQHFGDGTRLSIL.

V gene TRBV2 combines with J gene TRBJ2-1; 7 bases map to TRBD2. The CDR3 is made up of 13 amino acids. Germline loops: CDR1 SNHLY, CDR2 FYNNEI. Trimming took 7 bases from V and 8 from J; bases not matched to a gene: 8. The CDR3 loop reads CASTRLARDEQFF. CDR3 nucleotides: TGTGCCAGCACCCGACTAGCCAGGGATGAGCAGTTCTTC.

Details on this clone: At one of its ends the junction is not consistent with the germline gene, which may arise from a read error. This chain uses TRBV7-2 with TRBJ2-7; 10 nucleotides align to TRBD2. The V gene's germline CDR1 is SGHTA and CDR2 FQGNSA. The CDR3 spans 13 residues. The CDR3 nucleotides are TGTGCCAGCAGATTAGCGGGAGGCTACGAGCAGTACTTC. As protein: CASRLAGGYEQYF.